Here is one T cell receptor (beta chain) with its context. The antigen is undetermined. These data originate in a study of cytomegalovirus exposure and HLA in healthy donors. The study, taken as a whole, reports: Later on, an analysis showed TCR association rates differing by HLA locus, with DRB1 the most and HLA-C the fewest. In vitro assays verified that a few CMV-associated chains recognized CMV antigens specifically.

Primers for the PCR totalled 60 Vbeta and 13 Jbeta. Using immunoSEQ multiplex PCR, the repertoire was profiled, and TCRdb retains in-frame clones only, with some absent. The sample yields under 150,000 clones, 83% seen once. The receptor was derived from a girl aged 2-15 years in good health and CMV-seronegative. Sequenced: PBMCs.

The CDR3 protein is CASSLVPLPRNIQYF. DNA for the CDR3: TGTGCCAGCAGCTTAGTACCCCTACCCCGAAACATTCAGTACTTC. This chain uses TRBV7-2 with TRBJ2-4, with D unclear. Germline V gene lookup returns CDR1 SGHTA and CDR2 FQGNSA. CDR3 length: 15 amino acids. Trimming took off 1 base at V and 6 bases at J, with 13 bases between the two ends.